The rows below give T cell receptor beta chains drawn from one sample of a study of T cell responses to AZD1222 COVID-19 vaccine. Assay used: immunoSEQ multiplex PCR; TCRdb lists only in-frame clones, some missing. The table lists about 37,000 clones, 86% of them singletons, with about 7% in the top ten. Sequenced material: peripheral blood, taken on day 0 of AZD1222 vaccination. The origin of the receptors is an adult in good health. CDR3s include the opening cysteine and the closing phenylalanine or tryptophan. A D gene is named only where the DNA matches it firmly. Part of the rows lack a size; the others show once, few, many or a class for expanded clones.

TRBV9,TRBJ1-4,NA,TRBD1,CASSHSGQVNEKLFF,TGTGCCAGCAGCCATTCAGGACAGGTGAATGAAAAACTGTTTTTT
TRBV9,TRBJ1-1,NA,NA,CASSVVGGAMNTEAFF,TGTGCCAGCAGCGTAGTGGGTGGGGCGATGAACACTGAAGCTTTCTTT
TRBV5-1,TRBJ2-3,NA,NA,CASTSGEGRSTDTQYF,TGCGCCAGCACGTCAGGTGAGGGGAGGAGCACAGATACGCAGTATTTT
TRBV3-1/TRBV3-2,TRBJ1-2,NA,NA,CASSYDSTLPRGYTF,TGTGCCAGCAGCTACGATTCTACATTGCCTAGGGGCTACACCTTC
TRBV28,TRBJ2-5,NA,TRBD2,CASSLPFGGGETQYF,TGTGCCAGCAGTTTACCCTTCGGGGGAGGGGAGACCCAGTACTTC
TRBV6-5,TRBJ2-7,NA,TRBD2,CASSLGTSGIYEQYF,TGTGCCAGCAGCCTCGGGACTAGCGGGATCTACGAGCAGTACTTC
TRBV5-1,TRBJ1-2,NA,NA,CASSGNPRGYGYTF,TGCGCCAGCAGCGGTAATCCCAGAGGGTATGGCTACACCTTC
TRBV12-5,TRBJ1-1,NA,NA,CASGLAEANTEAFF,TGTGCTAGTGGTTTGGCTGAGGCAAACACTGAAGCTTTCTTT
TRBV27,TRBJ2-5,NA,NA,CASSSYTGTQETQYF,TGTGCCAGCAGTTCATATACCGGGACCCAAGAGACCCAGTACTTC
TRBV4-3,TRBJ1-2,NA,NA,CASSQSGPGGYTF,TGCGCCAGCAGCCAATCGGGGCCGGGTGGCTACACCTTC
TRBV11-2,TRBJ2-1,NA,NA,CASSSTGAGGDEQFF,TGTGCCAGCAGCTCGACAGGGGCCGGGGGGGATGAGCAGTTCTTC
TRBV7-2,TRBJ1-4,NA,NA,CASKEGYLNEKLFF,TGTGCCAGCAAAGAGGGCTACCTTAATGAAAAACTGTTTTTT
TRBV11-2,TRBJ2-2,NA,NA,CASSSTRGGELFF,TGTGCCAGCAGCTCGACCAGGGGCGGGGAGCTGTTTTTT
TRBV12-3/TRBV12-4,TRBJ1-2,NA,TRBD1,CASQGAAGYTF,TGTGCCAGCCAGGGGGCTGCTGGCTACACCTTC
TRBV2,TRBJ2-1,NA,NA,CASSEAGTSYNEQFF,TGTGCCAGCAGTGAAGCAGGCACTTCCTACAATGAGCAGTTCTTC
TRBV7-9,TRBJ2-1,NA,TRBD1,CASSLAKGQVPNEQFF,TGTGCCAGCAGCTTAGCCAAGGGACAGGTCCCTAATGAGCAGTTCTTC
TRBV9,TRBJ2-7,NA,TRBD1,CASSVEGRGREQYF,TGTGCCAGCAGCGTAGAGGGCAGGGGGCGCGAGCAGTACTTC
TRBV30,TRBJ2-2,NA,NA,CAWSVSGELFF,TGTGCCTGGAGTGTTTCCGGGGAGCTGTTTTTT
TRBV5-1,TRBJ2-1,once,TRBD2,CASSPPSGSYNEQFF,TGCGCCAGCAGCCCCCCCAGCGGGAGCTACAATGAGCAGTTCTTC
TRBV19,TRBJ1-2,NA,NA,CASSIVAFSYYGYTF,TGTGCCAGTAGTATAGTAGCTTTTTCTTACTATGGCTACACCTTC
TRBV2,TRBJ1-1,NA,TRBD1,CASSGQGAYEAFF,TGTGCCAGCAGTGGACAGGGGGCGTATGAAGCTTTCTTT
TRBV10-2,TRBJ2-5,NA,TRBD2,CASCTSGAETQYF,TGCGCCAGCTGCACTAGCGGAGCAGAGACCCAGTACTTC
TRBV3-1/TRBV3-2,TRBJ1-2,NA,TRBD1,CASSLRTGVNYGYTF,TGTGCCAGCAGCCTACGGACAGGGGTCAACTATGGCTACACCTTC
TRBV7-2,TRBJ1-2,NA,TRBD1,CASSLQGATNYGYTF,TGTGCCAGCAGCTTACAGGGGGCGACCAACTATGGCTACACCTTC
TRBV5-1,TRBJ2-7,NA,NA,CASSYDWIYEQYF,TGCGCCAGCAGCTATGACTGGATCTACGAGCAGTACTTC
TRBV6-6,TRBJ2-1,NA,NA,CASSYSGHEQFF,TGTGCCAGCAGTTACTCGGGCCATGAGCAGTTCTTC
TRBV6-4,TRBJ1-2,once,NA,CASSEYGASNYGYTF,TGTGCCAGCAGTGAATATGGAGCGTCCAACTATGGCTACACCTTC